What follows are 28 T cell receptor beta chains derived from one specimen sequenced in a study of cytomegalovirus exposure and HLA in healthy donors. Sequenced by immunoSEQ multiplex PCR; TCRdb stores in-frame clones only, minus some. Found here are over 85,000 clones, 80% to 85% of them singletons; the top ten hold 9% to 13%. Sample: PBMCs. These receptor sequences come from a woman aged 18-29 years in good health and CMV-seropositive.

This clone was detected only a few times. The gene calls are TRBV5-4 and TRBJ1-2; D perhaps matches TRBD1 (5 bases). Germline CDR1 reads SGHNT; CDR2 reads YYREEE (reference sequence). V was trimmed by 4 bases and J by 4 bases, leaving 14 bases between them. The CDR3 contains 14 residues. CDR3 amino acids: CASSPGMGGYGYTF. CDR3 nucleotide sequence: TGTGCCAGCAGCCCGGGGATGGGGGGCTATGGCTACACCTTC.

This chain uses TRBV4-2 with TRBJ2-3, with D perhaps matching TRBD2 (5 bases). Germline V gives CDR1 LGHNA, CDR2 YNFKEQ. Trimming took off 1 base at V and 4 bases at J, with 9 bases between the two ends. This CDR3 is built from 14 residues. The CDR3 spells CASSQVRGSDTQYF. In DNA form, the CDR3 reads TGTGCCAGCAGCCAAGTCCGGGGTTCAGATACGCAGTATTTT.

The CDR3 DNA reads TGTGCCAGCAGCGCTTTCAGGGGGCGAACCGGGGAGCTGTTTTTT. Translating it yields CASSAFRGRTGELFF. This chain joins TRBV7-7 and TRBJ2-2, with 8 bases that match TRBD1. V gave up 5 bases and J gave up 5 bases; unmatched junction bases: 7. CDR3 length: 15 residues. CDR1 and CDR2 from the germline V gene are SSHAT and FNYEAQ (reference sequence).

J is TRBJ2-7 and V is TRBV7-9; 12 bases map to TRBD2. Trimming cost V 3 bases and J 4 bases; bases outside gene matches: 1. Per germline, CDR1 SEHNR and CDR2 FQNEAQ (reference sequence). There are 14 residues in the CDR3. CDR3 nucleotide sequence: TGTGCCAGCAGCTTTGGGACTAGCGGGTACGAGCAGTACTTC. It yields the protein CASSFGTSGYEQYF.

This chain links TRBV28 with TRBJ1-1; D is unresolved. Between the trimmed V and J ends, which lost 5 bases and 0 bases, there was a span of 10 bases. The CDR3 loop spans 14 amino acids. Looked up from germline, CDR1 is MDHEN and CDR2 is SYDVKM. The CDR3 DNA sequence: TGTGCCAGCAGTCCTGCCGGGGTGAACACTGAAGCTTTCTTT. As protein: CASSPAGVNTEAFF.

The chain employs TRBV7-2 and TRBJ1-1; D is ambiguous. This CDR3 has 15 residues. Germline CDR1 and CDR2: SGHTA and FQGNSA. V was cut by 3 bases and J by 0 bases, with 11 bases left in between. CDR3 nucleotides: TGTGCCAGCAGCTTTGGACCGGGAATGAACACTGAAGCTTTCTTT. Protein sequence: CASSFGPGMNTEAFF.

DNA of the CDR3: TGTGCCAGCATCCCCCCCGCCGGGGAGGGCTACACCTTC. Translating it yields CASIPPAGEGYTF. The chain is built from TRBV28 and TRBJ1-2; D remains unclear. Trimming stripped 7 bases from V and 8 bases from J, with 17 bases between. The germline V gene encodes CDR1 MDHEN and CDR2 SYDVKM. The CDR3 covers 13 residues.

The CDR3 DNA sequence: TGTGCCAGCAGTTTACTCTCCAGGGGGATCTCCTACGAGCAGTACTTC. It yields the protein CASSLLSRGISYEQYF. The V gene is TRBV27, the J gene TRBJ2-7, with TRBD1 matching 7 bases. Germline V CDR1 and CDR2: MNHEY, SMNVEV (reference sequence). Germline trimming cut 2 bases from V and 0 bases from J; bases unmatched to any gene: 7. CDR3 size: 16 residues.

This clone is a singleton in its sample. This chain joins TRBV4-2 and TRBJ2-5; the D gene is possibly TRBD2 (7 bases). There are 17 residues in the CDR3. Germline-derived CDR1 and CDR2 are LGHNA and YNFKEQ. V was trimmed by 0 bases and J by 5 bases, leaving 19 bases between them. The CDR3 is CASSQDRLGGATETQYF. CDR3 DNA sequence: TGTGCCAGCAGCCAAGATCGACTAGGGGGGGCGACGGAGACCCAGTACTTC.

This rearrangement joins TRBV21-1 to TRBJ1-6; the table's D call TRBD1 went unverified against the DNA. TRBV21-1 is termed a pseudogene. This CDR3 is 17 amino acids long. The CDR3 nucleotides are TGTGCCAGCAGTCCTAGGACAGGCCCCTATTATAATTCACCCCTCCACTTT. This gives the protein CASSPRTGPYYNSPLHF.

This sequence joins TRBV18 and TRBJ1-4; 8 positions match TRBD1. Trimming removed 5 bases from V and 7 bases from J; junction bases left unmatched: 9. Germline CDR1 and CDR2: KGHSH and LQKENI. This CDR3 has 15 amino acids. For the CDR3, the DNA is TGTGCCAGCTCATTACTACAGGGGGAAGGTGAAAAACTGTTTTTT. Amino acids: CASSLLQGEGEKLFF.

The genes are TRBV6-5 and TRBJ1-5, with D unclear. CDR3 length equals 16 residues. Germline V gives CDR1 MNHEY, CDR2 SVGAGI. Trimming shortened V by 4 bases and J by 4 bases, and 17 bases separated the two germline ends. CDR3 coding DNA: TGTGCCAGCAGTTTAGGTGGGCGTACGAGTAATCAGCCCCAGCATTTT. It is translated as CASSLGGRTSNQPQHF.

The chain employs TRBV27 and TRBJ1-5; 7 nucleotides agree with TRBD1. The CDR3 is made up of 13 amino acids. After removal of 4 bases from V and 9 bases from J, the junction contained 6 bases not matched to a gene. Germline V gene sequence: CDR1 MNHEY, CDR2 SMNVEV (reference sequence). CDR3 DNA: TGTGCCAGCAGTTCTAGGAGGACAGGGCCCCAGCATTTT. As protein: CASSSRRTGPQHF.

The CDR3 sequence is CASSIAGEQFF. CDR3 nucleotides: TGTGCCAGCAGCATAGCGGGGGAGCAGTTCTTC. The V call is TRBV6-6, the J call TRBJ2-1; 8 bases agree with TRBD2. The CDR3 sequence is 11 residues long. Germline loops: CDR1 MNHNY, CDR2 SVGAGI (reference sequence). With 6 bases clipped from V and 10 bases from J, the junction kept 2 bases outside the gene matches.

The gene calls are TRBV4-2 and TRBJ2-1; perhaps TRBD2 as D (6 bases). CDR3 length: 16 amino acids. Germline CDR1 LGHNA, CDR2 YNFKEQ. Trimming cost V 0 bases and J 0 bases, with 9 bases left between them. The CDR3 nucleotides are TGTGCCAGCAGCCAAGAAGGAGGGAACTCCTACAATGAGCAGTTCTTC. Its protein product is CASSQEGGNSYNEQFF.

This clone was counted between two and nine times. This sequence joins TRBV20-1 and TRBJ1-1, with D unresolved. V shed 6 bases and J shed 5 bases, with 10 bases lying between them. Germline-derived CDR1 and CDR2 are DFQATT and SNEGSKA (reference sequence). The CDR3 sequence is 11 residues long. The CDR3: CSAYARTEAFF. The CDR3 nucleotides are TGCAGTGCCTATGCGCGGACTGAAGCTTTCTTT.

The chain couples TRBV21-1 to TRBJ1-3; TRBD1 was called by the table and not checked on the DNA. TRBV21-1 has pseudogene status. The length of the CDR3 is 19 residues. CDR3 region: CASSGPGQDLSQSGNTIYF. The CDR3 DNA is TGTGCCAGCAGCGGACCGGGACAGGATTTATCACAGTCTGGAAACACCATATATTTT.

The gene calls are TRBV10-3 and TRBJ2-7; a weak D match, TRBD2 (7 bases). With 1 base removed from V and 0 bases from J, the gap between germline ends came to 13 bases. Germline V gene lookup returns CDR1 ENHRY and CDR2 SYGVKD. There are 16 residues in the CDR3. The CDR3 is CAISELGGPSSYEQYF. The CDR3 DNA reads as TGTGCCATCAGTGAGTTGGGGGGGCCCAGCTCCTACGAGCAGTACTTC.

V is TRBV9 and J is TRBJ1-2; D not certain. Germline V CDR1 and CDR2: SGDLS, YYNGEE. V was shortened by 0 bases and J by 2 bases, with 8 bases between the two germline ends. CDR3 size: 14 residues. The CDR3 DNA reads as TGTGCCAGCAGCGTAGAAACCCGGAACTATGGCTACACCTTC. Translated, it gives CASSVETRNYGYTF.

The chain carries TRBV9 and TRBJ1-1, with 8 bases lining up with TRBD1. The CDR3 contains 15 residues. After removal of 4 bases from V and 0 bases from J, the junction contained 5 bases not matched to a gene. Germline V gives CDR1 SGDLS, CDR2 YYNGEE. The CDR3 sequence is CASSIGQGMNTEAFF. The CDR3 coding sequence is TGTGCCAGCAGCATCGGACAGGGCATGAACACTGAAGCTTTCTTT.

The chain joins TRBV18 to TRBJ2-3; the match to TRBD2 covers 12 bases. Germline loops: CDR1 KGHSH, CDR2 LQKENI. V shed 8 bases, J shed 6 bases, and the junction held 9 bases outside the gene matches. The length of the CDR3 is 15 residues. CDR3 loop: CASASSGGALDTQYF. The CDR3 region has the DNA TGTGCCAGCGCCTCTAGCGGGGGGGCCCTTGATACGCAGTATTTT. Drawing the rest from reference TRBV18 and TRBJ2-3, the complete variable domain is NAGVMQNPRHLVRRRGQEARLRCSPMKGHSHVYWYRQLPEEGLKFMVYLQKENIIDESGMPKERFSAEFPKEGPSILRIQQVVRGDSAAYFCASASSGGALDTQYFGPGTRLTVL.

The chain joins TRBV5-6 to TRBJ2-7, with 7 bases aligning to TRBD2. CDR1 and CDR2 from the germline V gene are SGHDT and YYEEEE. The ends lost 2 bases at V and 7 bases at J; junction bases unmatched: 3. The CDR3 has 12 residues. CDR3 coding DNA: TGTGCCAGCAGCTTTGGAGCGGGGGAGCAGTACTTC. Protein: CASSFGAGEQYF.

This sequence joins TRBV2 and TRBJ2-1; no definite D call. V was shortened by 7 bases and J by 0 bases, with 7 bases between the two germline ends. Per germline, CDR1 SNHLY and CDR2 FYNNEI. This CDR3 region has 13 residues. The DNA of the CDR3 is TGTGCCAGCACCGCCGGCTCCTACAATGAGCAGTTCTTC. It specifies CASTAGSYNEQFF.

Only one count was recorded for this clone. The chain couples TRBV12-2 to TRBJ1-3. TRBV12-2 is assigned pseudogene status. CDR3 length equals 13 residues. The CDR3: CASRLLSGNTIYF. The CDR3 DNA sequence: TGTGCAAGTCGCTTACTCTCTGGAAACACCATATATTTT.

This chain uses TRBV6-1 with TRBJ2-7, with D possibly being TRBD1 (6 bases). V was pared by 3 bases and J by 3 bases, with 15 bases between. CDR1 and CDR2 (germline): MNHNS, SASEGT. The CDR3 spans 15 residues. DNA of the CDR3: TGTGCCAGCAGTGAGGCTCCGGGACACCGCTACGAGCAGTACTTC. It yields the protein CASSEAPGHRYEQYF.

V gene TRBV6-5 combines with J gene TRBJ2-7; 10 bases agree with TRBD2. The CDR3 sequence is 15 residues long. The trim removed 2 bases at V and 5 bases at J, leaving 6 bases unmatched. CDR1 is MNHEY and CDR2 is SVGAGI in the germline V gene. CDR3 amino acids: CASSYQRGGLHEQYF. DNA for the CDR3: TGTGCCAGCAGTTACCAGCGGGGGGGCCTCCACGAGCAGTACTTC.

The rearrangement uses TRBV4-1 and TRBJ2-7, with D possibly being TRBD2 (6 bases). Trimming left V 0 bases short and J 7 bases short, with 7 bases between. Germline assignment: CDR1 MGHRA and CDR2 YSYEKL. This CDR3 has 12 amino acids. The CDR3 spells CASSQEAGEQYF. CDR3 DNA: TGCGCCAGCAGCCAAGAGGCGGGGGAGCAGTACTTC.

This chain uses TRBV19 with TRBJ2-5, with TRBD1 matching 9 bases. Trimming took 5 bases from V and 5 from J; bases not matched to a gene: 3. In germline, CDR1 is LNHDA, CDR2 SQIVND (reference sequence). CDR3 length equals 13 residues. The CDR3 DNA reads TGTGCCAGTAGTCGACAGGGGGGGGAGACCCAGTACTTC. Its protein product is CASSRQGGETQYF.